Presented here are 13 T cell receptor beta chains from one specimen sequenced in a study of CD8+CD57+ T cells in acquired aplastic anemia. The TCR beta profiling, which covered VDJ combination and CDR3 sequence, was carried out using genomic DNA as the template. TCRdb used MiXCR to reprocess the reads, holding one entry per CDR3 protein. The data show 250,000 or so distinct CDR3 sequences, around 45% seen once. Patients sequenced had flow cytometry evidence of CD8+CD57+ cell expansion. Sequenced material: sorted CD4+, CD8+, or CD8+CD57+ T cells (not recorded which) from PBMCs. The receptors were sampled from a human donor with aplastic anemia.

About this clonotype: This sequence may be a read error, since a much larger clone differs from it by one base. The chain combines TRBV7-9 with TRBJ1-2; 7 positions agree with TRBD1. Trimming took 5 bases from V and 4 from J; bases not matched to a gene: 4. Germline lookup yields CDR1 SEHNR and CDR2 FQNEAQ (reference sequence). This CDR3 is 13 amino acids long. CDR3: CASSPRDSYGYTF. The CDR3 DNA reads TGTGCCAGCAGCCCCCGGGACAGCTATGGCTACACCTTC.

As for this clonotype: A read error may explain this, as a much larger clone is one base away. This chain links TRBV6-1 with TRBJ2-7, with D unresolved. Germline V gives CDR1 MNHNS, CDR2 SASEGT. The CDR3 has 13 amino acids. The CDR3 is CASSFRSSYGQYF. CDR3 nucleotide sequence: TGTGCCAGCAGCTTCCGGTCCTCCTACGGGCAGTACTTC.

CDR3 sequence reads: CASSVDPGASYEQYF. The CDR3 nucleotides read TGTGCCAGCAGCGTAGATCCGGGGGCCTCCTACGAGCAGTACTTC. The V gene is TRBV9, the J gene TRBJ2-7, with D perhaps being TRBD1 or TRBD2 (6 bases each). The CDR3 consists of 15 residues. The germline V gene encodes CDR1 SGDLS and CDR2 YYNGEE. V dropped 0 bases and J dropped 0 bases, with 10 bases sitting between them.

The chain is built from TRBV19 and TRBJ1-5; tentative D call: TRBD1 (6 bases). The CDR3 is 16 amino acids. Per germline, CDR1 LNHDA and CDR2 SQIVND (reference sequence). The ends were cut back, 3 bases at V and 11 bases at J, with 23 bases in the middle. The CDR3 loop reads CASSIQLTGLDIAQHF. In nucleotides, the CDR3 is TGTGCCAGTAGTATCCAATTGACAGGTTTAGACATTGCCCAGCATTTT.

The rearrangement uses TRBV27 and TRBJ2-1; no clear D. From germline, CDR1 is MNHEY and CDR2 SMNVEV (reference sequence). Trimming removed 5 bases from V and 7 bases from J, with 12 bases in between. The CDR3 extends over 13 amino acids. CDR3 bases: TGTGCCAGCAGTCCAAAGGGTCCGAATGAGCAGTTCTTC. This gives the protein CASSPKGPNEQFF.

This clonotype appeared many times. The chain has TRBV10-3 and TRBJ2-7; D not certain. Trimming shortened V by 3 bases and J by 0 bases, and 9 bases separated the two germline ends. CDR1 ENHRY and CDR2 SYGVKD come from the germline V gene. The CDR3 contains 14 residues. CDR3 in DNA: TGTGCCATCAGTGAAGAGGCTAGCTCCTACGAGCAGTACTTC. Its protein product is CAISEEASSYEQYF.

This clonotype showed up many times. Its ends do not fully match the called genes, so a read error is possible. This chain links TRBV6-6 with TRBJ2-3; 9 positions agree with TRBD2. The germline gives CDR1 MNHNY, CDR2 SVGAGI (reference sequence). This CDR3 contains 15 residues. For the CDR3, the DNA is TGTGTCAGCAGTTACAAGCGGGGGGGCACAGATACGCAGTATTTT. This codes for CVSSYKRGGTDTQYF.

V and J are TRBV7-9 and TRBJ2-3; D ambiguous. V was trimmed by 3 bases and J by 11 bases, leaving 15 bases between them. CDR3 length: 13 residues. Germline assignment: CDR1 SEHNR and CDR2 FQNEAQ (reference sequence). In nucleotides, the CDR3 is TGTGCCAGCAGCTTTGGGGTTTACAATGAGCAGTATTTT. Translating it yields CASSFGVYNEQYF.

This clonotype was detected ten times or more. This chain connects TRBV30 to TRBJ1-2, with D unclear. CDR3 length equals 13 residues. CDR1 is GTSNPN, CDR2 SVGIG, per germline (reference sequence). The V end lost 2 bases, the J end lost 7 bases, and 14 bases lay between the germline ends. The CDR3 region is CAWSPEGVLGYTF. CDR3 nucleotides: TGTGCCTGGAGTCCGGAGGGAGTGCTTGGCTACACCTTC.

This clonotype was detected only a few times. The chain combines TRBV6-4 with TRBJ2-3, with 7 positions matching TRBD1. CDR1 and CDR2 from the germline V gene are MRHNA and SNTAGT. V dropped 0 bases and J dropped 4; count of bases not matched to a gene: 1. The CDR3 is made up of 14 amino acids. As DNA, the CDR3 is TGTGCCAGCAGTGACTCCACAGGGGCAGATACGCAGTATTTT. Translating gives CASSDSTGADTQYF.

This clonotype showed up many times. The V and J genes are TRBV20-1 and TRBJ2-1; 12 bases agree with TRBD2. The CDR3 is 16 residues long. CDR1 is DFQATT, CDR2 SNEGSKA, per germline (reference sequence). Losses at the gene ends were 0 bases for V and 8 bases for J; bases not matched to a gene: 8. CDR3 nucleotides: TGCAGTGCTAGAGATTTTTCTAGCGGGAGGGCCGATGAGCAGTTCTTC. Encoded protein: CSARDFSSGRADEQFF.

The rearrangement links TRBV6-6 to TRBJ2-1, with D uncertain. The CDR3 covers 12 residues. The germline V gene encodes CDR1 MNHNY and CDR2 SVGAGI (reference sequence). The V and J ends lost 5 bases and 7 bases respectively, with 9 bases between them. This chain's CDR3 is CASSLYRNEQFF. The CDR3 DNA reads as TGTGCCAGCAGTCTCTATAGAAATGAGCAGTTCTTC.

This clonotype showed up many times. Here the CDR3 DNA reads TGTGCCAGCAGCTACGGCGGGGGCGATGAGCAGTTCTTC. It is translated as CASSYGGGDEQFF. V usage is TRBV9 and J usage is TRBJ2-1, with D maybe TRBD2 (7 bases). In germline, CDR1 is SGDLS, CDR2 YYNGEE. V lost 4 bases, J lost 8 bases, and 13 bases lay in between. The CDR3 extends over 13 amino acids.